Listed below are T cell receptor beta chains from one sample, sequenced in a study of blood T cells in healthy people across ages. One entry per CDR3 protein, called by TCRdb with MiXCR from the 5' RACE reads. Of 950,000 to 1,200,000 distinct CDR3 sequences in the sample, around two fifths were seen once. Sequences were obtained from blood. These receptor sequences come from a man aged 18 to 35 in good health. Each CDR3 is given with its conserved first and last residue. A row's size may be missing; if present it is once, few, many or a size class.

size: few; V: TRBV7-2; J: TRBJ2-7; CDR3: CASSLMFDGGSYEQYF
size: NA; V: TRBV12-3/TRBV12-4; J: TRBJ1-5; CDR3: CASSPFTVDILNQPQHF
size: few; V: TRBV30; J: TRBJ2-5; CDR3: CAWSVNSQETQYF
size: few; V: TRBV20-1; J: TRBJ1-5; CDR3: CSAHTPDRGNQPQHF
size: few; V: TRBV7-9; J: TRBJ1-2; CDR3: CASSGPHSDREDYGYTF
size: NA; V: TRBV9; J: TRBJ2-1; CDR3: CASSVLGTSGNEQFF
size: NA; V: TRBV9; J: TRBJ2-6; CDR3: CASSVNRDSSGANVPTF
size: NA; V: TRBV29-1; J: TRBJ2-5; CDR3: CSVVELGETRYF
size: NA; V: TRBV7-2; J: TRBJ2-7; CDR3: CASSPRTGGSFSYEQYF
size: few; V: TRBV9; J: TRBJ1-5; CDR3: CASSVEGQDSNQPQHF
size: NA; V: TRBV12-3/TRBV12-4; J: TRBJ2-3; CDR3: CASSTTSAADRSTDTQYF
size: many; V: TRBV29-1; J: TRBJ1-2; CDR3: CSAGDPYGYTF
size: NA; V: TRBV5-1; J: TRBJ2-5; CDR3: CASRGALSYNGQYF
size: few; V: TRBV9; J: TRBJ2-1; CDR3: CASSSQVGSYNEQFF
size: NA; V: TRBV10-3; J: TRBJ1-1; CDR3: CAISVGQGGTEAFF
size: few; V: TRBV4-2; J: NA; CDR3: CASSQATGGSSLSYNEQYF
size: few; V: TRBV7-2; J: TRBJ2-7; CDR3: CASSLGLADAYEQYF
size: NA; V: TRBV28; J: TRBJ1-1; CDR3: CASSSTGSARNTEAFF
size: NA; V: TRBV30; J: TRBJ1-5; CDR3: CAWSASNQPQHF
size: few; V: TRBV29-1; J: TRBJ2-1; CDR3: CSVGKTGDSYNEQFF
size: few; V: TRBV2; J: TRBJ1-2; CDR3: CASSPPGNPYGYTF
size: NA; V: TRBV6-5; J: TRBJ1-6; CDR3: CASGGGYNSPLHF
size: NA; V: TRBV6-2/TRBV6-3; J: TRBJ1-1; CDR3: CASIPAQENTEAFF
size: NA; V: TRBV3-1; J: TRBJ2-4; CDR3: CASSQDWGVKNIQYF
size: NA; V: TRBV7-9; J: TRBJ2-3; CDR3: CACSWTGAYTDTQYF
size: NA; V: TRBV28; J: TRBJ2-7; CDR3: CASSGRTSWNNEQYF
size: NA; V: TRBV7-9; J: TRBJ1-2; CDR3: CASNLGPRDYGYTF
size: few; V: TRBV7-2; J: TRBJ1-1; CDR3: CASSFSGPFTEAFF
size: NA; V: TRBV7-2; J: TRBJ2-1; CDR3: CASSLGAADHNEQFF
size: few; V: TRBV3-1; J: TRBJ1-6; CDR3: CASSTVGGKSPLHF
size: NA; V: TRBV2; J: TRBJ1-1; CDR3: CASSEGFVSLTEAFF
size: NA; V: TRBV4-1; J: TRBJ1-6; CDR3: CASSTIRGRGQAPNSPLHF
size: many; V: TRBV29-1; J: TRBJ1-1; CDR3: CSVGQGVNTEAFF
size: few; V: TRBV12-3/TRBV12-4; J: TRBJ1-6; CDR3: CASSRKAVNSPLHF
size: few; V: TRBV4-2; J: TRBJ1-5; CDR3: CASSQDGGHQPQHF
size: NA; V: TRBV20-1; J: TRBJ2-3; CDR3: CSASEGPPDTQYF
size: NA; V: TRBV2; J: TRBJ1-1; CDR3: CASSRLKGVNTEAFF
size: NA; V: TRBV20-1; J: TRBJ2-7; CDR3: CSARDGTSGGAYEQYF
size: NA; V: TRBV7-2; J: TRBJ2-1; CDR3: CASSLIEGNEQFF
size: NA; V: TRBV4-3; J: TRBJ2-5; CDR3: CASSQDPVTGANEQYF
size: NA; V: TRBV6-2/TRBV6-3; J: TRBJ2-1; CDR3: CASSYAGVEQFF
size: few; V: TRBV6-1; J: TRBJ2-5; CDR3: CASIPSGEWGTQYF
size: many; V: TRBV27; J: TRBJ1-2; CDR3: CASGGVSDVYTF
size: NA; V: TRBV12-3/TRBV12-4; J: TRBJ2-6; CDR3: CASSPLFSGANVLTF
size: NA; V: TRBV6-2/TRBV6-3; J: TRBJ2-1; CDR3: CASTRGTWNNEQFF
size: NA; V: TRBV7-9; J: TRBJ2-1; CDR3: CASSQQTGYNEQFF
size: few; V: TRBV7-9; J: TRBJ1-1; CDR3: CASSRVFPPNTEAFF
size: NA; V: TRBV5-1; J: TRBJ1-4; CDR3: CASSLDGGGSEKLFF
size: NA; V: TRBV18; J: TRBJ1-4; CDR3: CASSRRPRDNEKLFF
size: NA; V: TRBV20-1; J: TRBJ1-3; CDR3: CSARGTGSGNTIYF
size: NA; V: TRBV6-2/TRBV6-3; J: TRBJ1-2; CDR3: CASSYQDYGYTF
size: NA; V: TRBV28; J: TRBJ1-1; CDR3: CASSFGRVKEAFF
size: NA; V: TRBV25-1; J: TRBJ1-1; CDR3: CAGSDPGLFTEAFF